The rows below give T cell receptor beta chains drawn from one sample of a study of cytomegalovirus exposure and HLA in healthy donors. Using immunoSEQ multiplex PCR, the repertoire was profiled, and TCRdb retains in-frame clones only, with some absent. This sample has 150,000 to 180,000 clones; roughly 84% occur once, and the top ten carry 2% to 2.5%. Sequenced input: PBMCs. Receptors were obtained from a woman aged 18-29 years in good health and CMV-seronegative. Both conserved end residues are trimmed from each CDR3.

TRBV28,ASSLSRRGRPQLV
TRBV4-3,ASSQDRLYNEQF
TRBV4-2,ASSLTGASETDTQY
TRBV18,ASSPVAGNTGELF
TRBV30,AWSQQGNQPQH
TRBV7-8,ASSLASGVNYEQY
TRBV28,ASSLYRENTEAF
TRBV5-1,ASSPGTGAGDTQY
TRBV7-2,ASSLSGTGGADTQY
TRBV11-2,ASSPLPDTQY
TRBV9,ASTTDWEKDNEQF
TRBV10-1,ASSEATSGGTDTQY
TRBV6-1,ASTFQELYTGELF
TRBV6-6,ASSYPMGPLLKAF
TRBV9,ASSAEGGINEKLF
TRBV7-9,ASSLGATVEKLF
TRBV30,AWRLTGNEKLF
TRBV19,ASSIRDYGQPQH
TRBV7-2,ASSEGGANYGYT
TRBV4-2,ASRPPDRGTEAF
TRBV5-1,ASSLSNRNEQY
TRBV4-1,ASSQVPGNYGYT
TRBV27,ASSSGEAGELF
TRBV5-1,ASSSRQTYEQY
TRBV11-2,ASERSGSANEQF
TRBV4-1,ASSPEAAGSPLH
TRBV5-1,ASSPGFYGYT
TRBV9,ASSVAGGYTDTQY
TRBV14,ASSLNSGATQY
TRBV7-2,ASSVTSGSYEQY
TRBV9,ASSVGPSGNTGELF
TRBV14,ASSQESRGRHYGYT
TRBV5-4,ASSKAATETQY
TRBV7-2,ASSPDSGEILSYGYT
TRBV28,ASSPAGGAIQPQH
TRBV6-1,ASSRTGGNQPQH
TRBV28,ASNFEGRGSYEQY
TRBV6-6,ASSYADRVYYGYT